The 3 T cell receptor beta chains reported below all come from one sample, sequenced in a study of shared clonotypes between healthy human individuals. Here immunoSEQ multiplex PCR was the method, and the copy in TCRdb shows in-frame clones only, minus some. This sample has roughly 1,500,000 clones; about 98% occur once, and the top ten carry approximately 0.45%. The specimen was naive CD4+ T cells sorted from blood. Subset of the sample: CD45RA+ positively selected. The receptor set was obtained from a man aged 30 to 39 in good health.

The gene calls are TRBV5-1 and TRBJ2-3; D is ambiguous. V lost 1 base and J 0 bases, leaving 12 bases between the germline ends. Germline lookup yields CDR1 SGHRS and CDR2 YFSETQ. This CDR3 has 16 amino acids. In DNA form, the CDR3 reads TGCGCCAGCAGCTTGAGTGGCGGAACTAGCACAGATACGCAGTATTTT. It translates to CASSLSGGTSTDTQYF.

Regarding this clone: The same CDR3 can be traced to other DNA sequences in this sample. The CDR3 nucleotides are TGTGCCAGCAGCGTACGGGACAGAGAGACCCAGTACTTC. This codes for CASSVRDRETQYF. V usage is TRBV9 and J usage is TRBJ2-5; 7 nucleotides line up with TRBD1. CDR1 and CDR2 (germline): SGDLS, YYNGEE. The CDR3 runs 13 residues. V was pared by 1 base and J by 4 bases, with 1 base of the junction left unmatched.

The chain combines TRBV6-5 with TRBJ2-2; D is possibly TRBD2 (5 bases). V was cut by 1 base and J by 3 bases, with 6 bases left in between. CDR1 and CDR2 (germline): MNHEY, SVGAGI. The CDR3 loop spans 14 amino acids. The CDR3 sequence is CASSYLEDTGELFF. The CDR3 DNA is TGTGCCAGCAGTTACTTGGAGGACACCGGGGAGCTGTTTTTT.